These T cell receptor beta chains were read from a single sample in a study of OX40 agonist ivuxolimab in advanced cancers. The method was immunoSEQ multiplex PCR; TCRdb's version includes in-frame clones alone and lacks a portion of them. The sample contains about 110,000 clones, roughly 90% of which appear only once. Sequenced here: CD4+ or CD8+ T cells sorted from blood, sampled in a trial of the OX40 agonist ivuxolimab. These receptors all stem from an adult with an advanced solid tumor such as melanoma, head and neck, liver or kidney cancer. CDR3s include the opening cysteine and the closing phenylalanine or tryptophan. A D gene is named only where the DNA matches it firmly. Size is stated for part of the rows, as once, few or many counts, or as a class when the clone is expanded.

TRBD2 . TRBJ2-1 TRBV27 TGTGCCAGCAGTTGGCGGGAGGTCTACAATGAGCAGTTCTTC CASSWREVYNEQFF
. . TRBJ2-7 TRBV28 TGTGCCAGCAGCGCGGGTCCCTACGAGCAGTACTTC CASSAGPYEQYF
. . TRBJ2-1 TRBV5-1 TGCGCCAGCAGCTTGGTTGGTGAATTCTCCTACAATGAGCAGTTCTTC CASSLVGEFSYNEQFF
TRBD1 . TRBJ1-1 TRBV7-2 TGTGCCAGCAGCTTCGACAGGGGCGATGGCACTGAAGCTTTCTTT CASSFDRGDGTEAFF
TRBD2 . TRBJ2-3 TRBV6-4 TGTGCCAGCACCTACGGGACTAGCGGGGGAGATACGCAGTATTTT CASTYGTSGGDTQYF
TRBD1 . TRBJ1-1 TRBV7-9 TGTGCCAGCAGCTTAGATTCGGGGACAGGGGGCCTCAGGGCTTTCTTT CASSLDSGTGGLRAFF
. . TRBJ2-3 TRBV19 TGTGCCAGTCGAACATATCCTAGCACAGATACGCAGTATTTT CASRTYPSTDTQYF
. . TRBJ1-4 TRBV28 TGTGCCAGCAGGGGGGAGGACAGAGCCTCTAATGAAAAACTGTTTTTT CASRGEDRASNEKLFF
TRBD1 . TRBJ2-7 TRBV7-9 TGTGCCAGCAGCCTGGGACAGTCGACCTACGAGCAGTACTTC CASSLGQSTYEQYF
TRBD2 . TRBJ2-2 TRBV19 TGTGCCAGTAGCGCGCGCGCTAGCGGGCAGAACACCGGGGAGCTGTTTTTT CASSARASGQNTGELFF
. once TRBJ1-5 TRBV5-5 TGTGCCAGCAGCTTGTTTCAGGATTATAGCAATCAGCCCCAGCATTTT CASSLFQDYSNQPQHF
. . TRBJ2-1 TRBV5-4 TGTGCCAGCACCCCTCTTGGGGGCTCCTACAATGAGCAGTTCTTC CASTPLGGSYNEQFF
TRBD1 . TRBJ1-5 TRBV28 TGTGCCAGCAGTTTTCGCAGGGGGCAACAGCCCCAGCATTTT CASSFRRGQQPQHF
. . TRBJ1-6 TRBV30 TGTGCCTCAGGGTTTTATAATTCACCCCTCCACTTT CASGFYNSPLHF
. . TRBJ2-7 TRBV11-1 TGTGCCAGCAGCTTGAGAAACGAGCAGTACTTC CASSLRNEQYF
TRBD2 . TRBJ2-1 TRBV29-1 TGCAGCGATATGACTAGCGGGAGTCGGAATGAGCAGTTCTTC CSDMTSGSRNEQFF
. . TRBJ2-4 TRBV11-2 TGTGCCAGCAGCCAGAGAGGCGGGGCAAACATTCAGTACTTC CASSQRGGANIQYF
. . TRBJ1-1 TRBV28 TGTGCCAGCACCTCCTACACTGAAGCTTTCTTT CASTSYTEAFF
. once TRBJ1-1 TRBV28 TGTGCCAGCAGTTTCGGGGGGGCGTTTAACACTGAAGCTTTCTTT CASSFGGAFNTEAFF
. . TRBJ1-1 TRBV30 TGTGCCTGGAGCCCCGGGAACACTGAAGCTTTCTTT CAWSPGNTEAFF
TRBD1 . TRBJ2-7 TRBV5-1 TGCGCCAGCAGCTTGCCAAGCAGGACAGGGGCCCTAACGGATCTATCCTACGAGCAGTACTTC CASSLPSRTGALTDLSYEQYF
. . TRBJ2-4 TRBV19 TGTGCCAGTAGCGACGGAGACAAAAACATTCAGTACTTC CASSDGDKNIQYF
. . TRBJ1-1 TRBV7-3 TGTGCCAGCAGCTTTGGACGGGGCACTGAAGCTTTCTTT CASSFGRGTEAFF
. . TRBJ2-5 TRBV6-5 TGTGCCAGCAGCCGGACCAGCCAAGAGACCCAGTACTTC CASSRTSQETQYF
TRBD2 . TRBJ2-7 TRBV28 TGTGCCAGCAGTTTCTGGCTAGCGGGAGCTAGCGAGCAGTACTTC CASSFWLAGASEQYF
. . TRBJ1-6 TRBV9 TGTGCCAGCAGCGCACGACAGCCAAATTCACCCCTCCACTTT CASSARQPNSPLHF
. . TRBJ2-7 TRBV27 TGTGCCAGCAGTCCGTCCAGGAGCCTCTCCGAGCAGTACTTC CASSPSRSLSEQYF
. once TRBJ2-5 TRBV18 TGTGCCAGCTCACTCGACAGGACGGAGACCCAGTACTTC CASSLDRTETQYF
. . TRBJ1-3 TRBV19 TGTGCCAGTAGTATAGATGGGTGGTACGGAGACTCTGGAAACACCATATATTTT CASSIDGWYGDSGNTIYF
TRBD1 . TRBJ2-1 TRBV4-3 TGCGCCAGCAGCCAAGATGAAGGACAGGGGGCCTACAATGAGCAGTTCTTC CASSQDEGQGAYNEQFF
. . TRBJ2-1 TRBV7-9 TGTGCCAGCAGCCCTAGTTCCATTAGCTCCTACAATGAGCAGTTCTTC CASSPSSISSYNEQFF
. . TRBJ1-6 TRBV19 TGTGCCAGTAGTGAACCGCTCCCCTCACCCCTCCACTTT CASSEPLPSPLHF
TRBD2 . TRBJ2-2 TRBV7-2 TGTGCCAGCAGCCTCACTTTCAGGGGACTAGCGAGTACCGGGGAGCTGTTTTTT CASSLTFRGLASTGELFF
. . TRBJ1-1 TRBV19 TGTGCCAGTAGTCGCCGCCCCCTAGCCCCTGCTTTCTTT CASSRRPLAPAFF
. . TRBJ1-4 TRBV4-1 TGCGCCAGCAGCCAAGATTACAGGGAGAGCGAAAAACTGTTTTTT CASSQDYRESEKLFF
. . TRBJ2-3 TRBV11-3 TGTGCCAGCAGCTACATAGAGGGTACGCAGTATTTT CASSYIEGTQYF
TRBD1 . TRBJ1-1 TRBV9 TGTGCCAGCAGCGTACCGGGACAGGGCGGGACTGAAGCTTTCTTT CASSVPGQGGTEAFF
TRBD1 . TRBJ2-7 TRBV7-3 TGTGCCAGCAGCCCCTCCCCGACAGGGGCACATTTCTACGAGCAGTACTTC CASSPSPTGAHFYEQYF
TRBD1 . TRBJ1-5 TRBV7-9 TGTGCCAGCAGCCAAACAGGGGGAAATCAGCCCCAGCATTTT CASSQTGGNQPQHF
. . TRBJ2-7 TRBV5-1 TGCGCCAGCAGCGGGGACGGATCCTACGAGCAGTACTTC CASSGDGSYEQYF
TRBD1 . TRBJ2-1 TRBV7-3 TGTGCCAGCAGCTTAGAGGACAGGTACTACAATGAGCAGTTCTTC CASSLEDRYYNEQFF